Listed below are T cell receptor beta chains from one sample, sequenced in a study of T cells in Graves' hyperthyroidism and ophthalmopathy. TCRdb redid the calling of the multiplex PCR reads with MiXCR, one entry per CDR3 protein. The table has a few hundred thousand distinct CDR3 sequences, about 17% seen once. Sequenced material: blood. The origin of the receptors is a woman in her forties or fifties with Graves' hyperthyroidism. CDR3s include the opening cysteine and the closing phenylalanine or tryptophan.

cdr3_aa: CASSSRDAGEQYF
cdr3_length: 13
j_call: TRBJ2-7
v_call: TRBV6-1

cdr3_aa: CASKPGQKAGYTF
cdr3_length: 13
j_call: TRBJ1-2
v_call: TRBV28

cdr3_aa: CASSLSGAQDNGYTF
cdr3_length: 15
j_call: TRBJ1-2
v_call: TRBV5-1

cdr3_aa: CASSTRGGQTYEQYF
cdr3_length: 15
j_call: TRBJ2-7
v_call: TRBV13

cdr3_aa: CASSLYASGTGGWQPQHF
cdr3_length: 18
j_call: TRBJ1-5
v_call: TRBV27

cdr3_aa: CASSLRFTGAYEQYF
cdr3_length: 15
j_call: TRBJ2-7
v_call: TRBV11-2

cdr3_aa: CASSPRSLAEPLEAFF
cdr3_length: 16
j_call: TRBJ1-1
v_call: TRBV18

cdr3_aa: CASSQPQGAGGYTF
cdr3_length: 14
j_call: TRBJ1-2
v_call: TRBV27

cdr3_aa: CSARDILGTDTQYF
cdr3_length: 14
j_call: TRBJ2-3
v_call: TRBV20-1

cdr3_aa: CASRATGQGVRVDIQYF
cdr3_length: 17
j_call: TRBJ2-4
v_call: TRBV5-1

cdr3_aa: CASSLRRQGGEKLFF
cdr3_length: 15
j_call: TRBJ1-4
v_call: TRBV5-1

cdr3_aa: CASSPEAGYYEQYF
cdr3_length: 14
j_call: TRBJ2-7
v_call: TRBV18

cdr3_aa: CASSLGVPREGQPQHF
cdr3_length: 16
j_call: TRBJ1-5
v_call: TRBV5-1

cdr3_aa: CASSLRQGARAFF
cdr3_length: 13
j_call: TRBJ1-1
v_call: TRBV27

cdr3_aa: CASSLVPFSGTGDYEQYF
cdr3_length: 18
j_call: TRBJ2-7
v_call: TRBV11-2

cdr3_aa: CASSLEMAGAMFNEQFF
cdr3_length: 17
j_call: TRBJ2-1
v_call: TRBV11-2

cdr3_aa: CSAKTGRRGTDTQYF
cdr3_length: 15
j_call: TRBJ2-3
v_call: TRBV20-1

cdr3_aa: CSARGGPPAYEQYF
cdr3_length: 14
j_call: TRBJ2-7
v_call: TRBV20-1

cdr3_aa: CASSPPMGQGALFGQYGYTF
cdr3_length: 20
j_call: TRBJ1-2
v_call: TRBV9

cdr3_aa: CASSFQGSSANTGELFF
cdr3_length: 17
j_call: TRBJ2-2
v_call: TRBV7-9

cdr3_aa: CASTSGLAALADYNEQFF
cdr3_length: 18
j_call: TRBJ2-1
v_call: TRBV5-1

cdr3_aa: CASSQGMTNYEQYF
cdr3_length: 14
j_call: TRBJ2-7
v_call: TRBV3-1

cdr3_aa: CSARTGGLETQYF
cdr3_length: 13
j_call: TRBJ2-5
v_call: TRBV20-1

cdr3_aa: CASSEREGRGNIQYF
cdr3_length: 15
j_call: TRBJ2-4
v_call: TRBV2

cdr3_aa: CASSQQGSWGNTIYF
cdr3_length: 15
j_call: TRBJ1-3
v_call: TRBV4-1

cdr3_aa: CASSLRTGSEIGETQYF
cdr3_length: 17
j_call: TRBJ2-5
v_call: TRBV12-3/TRBV12-4

cdr3_aa: CASSVSQSPDTQYF
cdr3_length: 14
j_call: TRBJ2-3
v_call: TRBV6-1

cdr3_aa: CASSFSRGFSNQPQHF
cdr3_length: 16
j_call: TRBJ1-5
v_call: TRBV7-2

cdr3_aa: CSAPRNTEAFF
cdr3_length: 11
j_call: TRBJ1-1
v_call: TRBV20-1

cdr3_aa: CASSLDELFYNEQFF
cdr3_length: 15
j_call: TRBJ2-1
v_call: TRBV5-5

cdr3_aa: CASSLLIGAPSTDTQYF
cdr3_length: 17
j_call: TRBJ2-3
v_call: TRBV12-3/TRBV12-4

cdr3_aa: CASSSYQHSSTDTQYF
cdr3_length: 16
j_call: TRBJ2-3
v_call: TRBV6-5

cdr3_aa: CASSLLSGGNQETQYF
cdr3_length: 16
j_call: TRBJ2-5
v_call: TRBV27

cdr3_aa: CASSADRVSEAFF
cdr3_length: 13
j_call: TRBJ1-1
v_call: TRBV2

cdr3_aa: CASSLGSSKTDTQYF
cdr3_length: 15
j_call: TRBJ2-3
v_call: TRBV28

cdr3_aa: CASSTAGPNQPQHF
cdr3_length: 14
j_call: TRBJ1-5
v_call: TRBV19

cdr3_aa: CAISESGRAFF
cdr3_length: 11
j_call: TRBJ1-1
v_call: TRBV10-3